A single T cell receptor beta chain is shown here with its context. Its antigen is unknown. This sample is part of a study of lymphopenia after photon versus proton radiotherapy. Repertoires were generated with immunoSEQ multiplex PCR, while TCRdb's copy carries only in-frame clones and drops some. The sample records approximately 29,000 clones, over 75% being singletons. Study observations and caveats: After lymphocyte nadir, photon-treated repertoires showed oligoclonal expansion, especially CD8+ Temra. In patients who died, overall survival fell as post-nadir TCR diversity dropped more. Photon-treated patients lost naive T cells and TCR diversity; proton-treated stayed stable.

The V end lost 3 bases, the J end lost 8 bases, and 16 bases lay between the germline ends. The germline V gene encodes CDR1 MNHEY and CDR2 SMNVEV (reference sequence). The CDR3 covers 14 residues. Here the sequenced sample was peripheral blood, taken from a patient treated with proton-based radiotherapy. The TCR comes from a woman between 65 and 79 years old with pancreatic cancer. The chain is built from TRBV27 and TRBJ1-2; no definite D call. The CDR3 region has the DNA TGTGCCAGCAGTTTGGGCAGACCTTCGGGGGGCTACACCTTC. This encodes CASSLGRPSGGYTF.